This T cell receptor beta chain stems from a study of T cell clones after liver transplantation. Profiled with immunoSEQ multiplex PCR; TCRdb holds only in-frame clones, not every one. The sample records 53,000 or so clones, approximately 84% being singletons. This specimen consisted of CD4+ T cells from blood, obtained before liver transplant. This sequence was found in a human donor who received a liver transplant.

Written as DNA, the CDR3 is TGTGCCAGCAGCCACGGGTTTACAGATACGCAGTATTTT. Protein sequence: CASSHGFTDTQYF. The chain joins TRBV7-3 to TRBJ2-3; D remains ambiguous. V lost 5 bases and J lost 3, with 9 bases in between. The CDR3 loop spans 13 amino acids. Germline V gene data show CDR1 as SGHTA and CDR2 as FQGTGA.